One and the same sample provided the 14 T cell receptor beta chains below, sequenced in a study of cytomegalovirus exposure and HLA in healthy donors. Amplification used 60 Vbeta primers and 13 Jbeta primers. Profiled with immunoSEQ multiplex PCR; TCRdb holds only in-frame clones, not every one. The profile shows about 63,000 clones, 73% of them singletons. Sequenced material: PBMCs. Source of these receptors: a man aged 45-65 years in good health and CMV-seronegative.

This clone was observed at least ten times. The chain uses TRBV6-5 and TRBJ2-7, with TRBD1 matching 8 bases. Unmatched junction bases numbered 10, after V lost 2 bases and J lost 4 bases. CDR3 size: 16 residues. Looked up from germline, CDR1 is MNHEY and CDR2 is SVGAGI. The CDR3 region is CASSYASPRGPYEQYF. The CDR3 DNA is TGTGCCAGCAGTTACGCATCCCCCAGGGGGCCGTACGAGCAGTACTTC.

This chain joins TRBV10-2 and TRBJ2-2, with D possibly being TRBD2 (6 bases). The CDR3 covers 16 residues. Germline V CDR1 and CDR2: WSHSY, SAAADI. V lost 0 bases to trimming and J lost 1 base, with 9 bases between them. The CDR3 DNA reads TGCGCCAGCAGTGAGTCTTTTAGCGGGAACACCGGGGAGCTGTTTTTT. It is translated as CASSESFSGNTGELFF.

V gene TRBV7-3 combines with J gene TRBJ2-3; 8 bases align to TRBD2. From germline, CDR1 is SGHTA and CDR2 FQGTGA. Trimming removed 5 bases from V and 4 bases from J; junction bases left unmatched: 8. This CDR3 spans 15 amino acids. DNA for the CDR3: TGTGCCAGCAGCGCAGCGGGGGCATCGGCAGATACGCAGTATTTT. This gives the protein CASSAAGASADTQYF.

This clone was seen a few times. The chain uses TRBV4-2 and TRBJ2-7, with D perhaps matching TRBD2 (6 bases). The ends were cut back, 3 bases at V and 0 bases at J, with 6 bases in the middle. This CDR3 comprises 13 residues. The V gene's germline CDR1 is LGHNA and CDR2 YNFKEQ. CDR3 amino acids: CASSQGLSYEQYF. The CDR3 nucleotides read TGTGCCAGCAGCCAGGGACTCTCCTACGAGCAGTACTTC.

This clone was seen just once. The chain couples TRBV18 to TRBJ2-7, with D perhaps matching TRBD2 (6 bases). Germline lookup yields CDR1 KGHSH and CDR2 LQKENI. This CDR3 has 16 amino acids. The V end was cut by 2 bases, the J end by 0 bases, with 14 bases between. The CDR3, as DNA: TGTGCCAGCTCACCATACCGGGACTGGAGCTCCTACGAGCAGTACTTC. Its translation is CASSPYRDWSSYEQYF.

The V and J genes are TRBV10-3 and TRBJ1-6, with D possibly being TRBD1 (6 bases). V gave up 4 bases and J gave up 7 bases, with 14 bases separating them. CDR1 and CDR2 (germline): ENHRY, SYGVKD. This CDR3 is built from 15 residues. The CDR3 region is CAISAQAGDNSPLHF. CDR3 in DNA: TGTGCCATCAGTGCCCAGGCAGGGGACAATTCACCCCTCCACTTT.

The genes are TRBV18 and TRBJ2-7, with D possibly being TRBD1 (7 bases). The V gene's germline CDR1 is KGHSH and CDR2 LQKENI. V lost 1 base and J 3 bases, leaving 10 bases between the germline ends. This CDR3 region has 14 residues. The chain's CDR3 is CASSPRQGLYEQYF. The CDR3 region has the DNA TGTGCCAGCTCACCACGACAGGGACTCTACGAGCAGTACTTC. Using reference TRBV18 and TRBJ2-7 for the parts outside the CDR3, the full variable domain is NAGVMQNPRHLVRRRGQEARLRCSPMKGHSHVYWYRQLPEEGLKFMVYLQKENIIDESGMPKERFSAEFPKEGPSILRIQQVVRGDSAAYFCASSPRQGLYEQYFGPGTRLTVT.

The sample holds a few counts of this clone. The rearrangement uses TRBV6-1 and TRBJ2-7, with 9 bases identical to TRBD1. V was pared by 1 base and J by 0 bases, with 4 bases of the junction left unmatched. CDR3 size: 16 residues. Germline CDR1 reads MNHNS; CDR2 reads SASEGT. The DNA for the CDR3 is TGTGCCAGCAGTGAAGTCCCGGGACAGGGCTCCTACGAGCAGTACTTC. Translation: CASSEVPGQGSYEQYF.

The V call is TRBV4-1, the J call TRBJ2-7, with 7 bases matching TRBD1. This CDR3 spans 16 amino acids. The J segment lost 5 bases and the V segment lost 1 base, leaving 11 bases of the junction unmatched. Germline V gives CDR1 MGHRA, CDR2 YSYEKL. In DNA, the CDR3 is TGCGCCAGCAGCCAAGGACTGACAGGGCGTCTGGACGAGCAGTACTTC. It encodes CASSQGLTGRLDEQYF.

The chain recombines TRBV19 with TRBJ1-5; D call uncertain. Germline V gene data show CDR1 as LNHDA and CDR2 as SQIVND (reference sequence). The CDR3 totals 14 residues. The germline V and J ends were trimmed by 1 base and 0 bases, with 4 bases remaining between them. CDR3 sequence (DNA): TGTGCCAGTAGTATAGCACTTAGCAATCAGCCCCAGCATTTT. Translation gives CASSIALSNQPQHF.

The rearrangement uses TRBV6-5 and TRBJ1-5; D might be TRBD1 (5 bases). Germline V gene lookup returns CDR1 MNHEY and CDR2 SVGAGI. This CDR3 has 13 amino acids. V lost 7 bases, J lost 3 bases, and 10 bases lay in between. The CDR3 loop reads CASTRDPNQPQHF. The CDR3 region has the DNA TGTGCCAGCACCAGGGATCCCAATCAGCCCCAGCATTTT.

The chain links TRBV6-5 to TRBJ2-4, with unresolved D. This CDR3 spans 14 amino acids. Trimming stripped 8 bases from V and 1 base from J, with 12 bases between. CDR1 and CDR2 (germline): MNHEY, SVGAGI. Here the CDR3 reads CASVSLGAKNIQYF. DNA for the CDR3: TGTGCCAGCGTGTCCCTCGGGGCCAAAAACATTCAGTACTTC.

The chain joins TRBV5-1 to TRBJ1-4; the D gene is possibly TRBD1 (6 bases). V lost 0 bases and J 1 base, leaving 10 bases between the germline ends. The CDR3 runs to 16 residues. Germline values: CDR1 SGHRS, CDR2 YFSETQ. CDR3 in amino acids: CASSLGQAITNEKLFF. Here the CDR3 DNA reads TGCGCCAGCAGCTTGGGACAGGCAATAACTAATGAAAAACTGTTTTTT.

Turning to this clone: One junction end does not reproduce the germline sequence, and a read error may be involved. This sequence joins TRBV7-7 and TRBJ2-2; 7 bases align to TRBD2. Germline V gene lookup returns CDR1 SSHAT and CDR2 FNYEAQ (reference sequence). This CDR3 contains 15 residues. This chain's CDR3 is CASSPAGESFGELFF. In nucleotides, the CDR3 is TGTGCTAGCAGCCCGGCGGGGGAATCTTTCGGGGAGCTGTTTTTT. Using reference TRBV7-7 and TRBJ2-2 for the parts outside the CDR3, the full variable domain is GAGVSQSPRYKVTKRGQDVTLRCDPISSHATLYWYQQALGQGPEFLTYFNYEAQPDKSGLPSDRFSAERPEGSISTLTIQRTEQRDSAMYRCASSPAGESFGELFFGEGSRLTVL.